A selection of T cell receptor beta chains follows, all from one sample in a study of human T cells and chemical hapten exposure. Via MiXCR, TCRdb re-called the RACE reads, giving one row per CDR3 protein. The table has 95,000 to 150,000 distinct CDR3 sequences, approximately 13% seen once. The specimen was whole blood, collected in connection with sensitization to the hapten diphenylcyclopropenone (DPC). These receptors were obtained from a man between 18 and 29 years old with alopecia areata. Some clones in this sample may be carry-over from other donors' samples. The conserved cysteine and the conserved F or W are not part of the CDR3 here. Each record gives: V gene, J gene, CDR3 protein.

TRBV11-2	TRBJ2-1	ASSPGLAGNEQF
TRBV18	TRBJ2-1	ASSPPGKNEQF
TRBV3-1	TRBJ2-1	ASSRRHTGWSDNEQF
TRBV5-5	TRBJ2-2	ASSSNGGGVSRRELF
TRBV27	TRBJ2-7	ASSTRRRGGDRSSYEQY
TRBV7-9	TRBJ2-2	ASRHNPLGQGAGELF
TRBV19	TRBJ1-1	ASSMKGDTEAF
TRBV4-1	TRBJ2-5	ASSQPLRGVRETQY
TRBV7-2	TRBJ2-3	ASSPLQGARTDTQY
TRBV27	TRBJ1-2	ATYGGYGYT
TRBV7-9	TRBJ2-7	ASSHPSGGLYEQY
TRBV11-2	TRBJ2-5	ASSLVATPETQY
TRBV7-2	TRBJ2-1	ASSIDLTYNEQF
TRBV4-3	TRBJ1-1	ASSQGGRGADTEAF
TRBV7-2	TRBJ2-7	ASSLQGLNRY
TRBV5-6	TRBJ1-5	ASSRQGQPQH
TRBV7-9	TRBJ2-4	ASSSALGIAKNIQY
TRBV6-1	TRBJ1-5	ASTLDRANQPQH
TRBV4-1	TRBJ1-5	ASSQVLGVQQPQH
TRBV7-9	TRBJ2-1	ASSPHPGRINNEQF
TRBV12-3/TRBV12-4	TRBJ1-1	ASSIQGANTEAF
TRBV20-1	TRBJ1-6	STSTSVNSPLH
TRBV11-1	TRBJ1-1	ASKDPGWRNTEAF
TRBV5-1	TRBJ2-3	ASVRMTGGDTQY
TRBV12-3/TRBV12-4	TRBJ1-4	ASSPGKIRVGEKLF
TRBV5-1	TRBJ2-3	ASRPTGISTDTQY
TRBV5-1	TRBJ2-1	ASSLVISGNEQF
TRBV7-2	TRBJ1-6	ASSLFAGASPLH
TRBV11-2	TRBJ1-6	ASSPPGRANNSPLH
TRBV20-1	TRBJ2-5	SARDLDRGMETQY
TRBV5-4	TRBJ2-3	ASSLGRDFTDTQY
TRBV9	TRBJ1-1	ASSVGGESTEAF
TRBV4-3	TRBJ2-1	ASSPLSGPENEQF
TRBV4-3	TRBJ1-1	ASSQVRGVEAF
TRBV7-8	TRBJ2-5	ASSLRRTSGGEETQY
TRBV7-9	TRBJ2-3	ASSLAGQGGTDTQY
TRBV7-3	TRBJ1-1	ASSLTVRSTEAF
TRBV12-2	TRBJ1-1	ASRLACGEKIPEAF
TRBV20-1	TRBJ2-2	SARDQSGGRGELF
TRBV4-2	TRBJ2-3	ASSQDGGVGEDTQY
TRBV28	TRBJ1-2	ASSTDRPYGYT
TRBV7-8	TRBJ2-1	ASSSRAGPAHNEQF
TRBV20-1	TRBJ1-2	SARFGGSYT
TRBV4-1	TRBJ2-5	ASSPNSGRQETQY
TRBV3-1	TRBJ1-2	ASSQETTYGYT
TRBV6-5	TRBJ1-2	ASSYRTGYGYT
TRBV29-1	TRBJ2-5	SVEPGAQETQY
TRBV25-1	TRBJ2-3	ASSDPNPPDTQY
TRBV18	TRBJ2-7	ASSPPAGGLYGEQY
TRBV29-1	TRBJ1-1	SGGDLNTEAF
TRBV28	TRBJ2-5	ASSSDREKETQY
TRBV28	TRBJ2-5	ASMMSPETQY
TRBV11-2	TRBJ2-7	ASSSQLYEQY
TRBV12-3/TRBV12-4	TRBJ1-1	ASGGTWGTEAF
TRBV6-6	TRBJ1-5	ASSPTDSNQPQH